The clone carrying this T cell receptor beta chain was counted once. The CDR3 spans 15 residues. J was trimmed by 3 bases and V by 4 bases; bases with no gene match: 5. Germline V gene data show CDR1 as SGHRS and CDR2 as YFSETQ. The data originate from a study of technical replicates of blood from a few donors. The table came from immunoSEQ multiplex PCR; TCRdb's copy has only in-frame clones and leaves some out. Altogether 50,000 to 70,000 clones are present, roughly 90% being singletons, with the ten largest covering roughly 4.2%. The V and J genes are TRBV5-1 and TRBJ2-1; TRBD2 aligns across 9 bases. This TCR derives from a human donor in good health. Some clones in this sample may be carry-over from other donors' samples. Sequenced: PBMCs. The DNA for the CDR3 is TGCGCCAGCAGCACCCTAGCGGGGAACTACAATGAGCAGTTCTTC. It specifies CASSTLAGNYNEQFF.